This entry describes one TCR beta chain. Its cognate antigen is unknown. This sample was taken from a study of T cell repertoires in cytomegalovirus infection. Study in general: Shared public TCR beta signatures pointed to both CMV infection and a matching HLA type.

Each CDR3 protein is one row after TCRdb ran MiXCR on the reads. The data contain around 540,000 distinct CDR3 sequences, about 33% of them singletons. The sequenced sample was cultured PBMCs, obtained from culture after CMV antigen stimulation. The sequence was collected from a human donor in good health (CMV status not recorded). Some clones in this sample may be carry-over from other donors' samples.

The CDR3 DNA follows: TGTGCCAGCAGCCCGGGCGGGACAGATAATGAAAAACTGTTTTTT. It specifies CASSPGGTDNEKLFF. V gene TRBV28 combines with J gene TRBJ1-4, with TRBD1 identical over 7 bases. This CDR3 spans 15 amino acids. Germline CDR1 and CDR2: MDHEN and SYDVKM. Trimming took 6 bases from V and 4 from J; bases not matched to a gene: 8.